One T cell receptor (beta chain) is described in this entry. Its cognate antigen is unknown. The data were taken from a study of beta chain features in type 1 diabetes. cDNA synthesis used the whole RNA isolate, giving expressed TCRB sequences. Repertoires were generated with immunoSEQ multiplex PCR, while TCRdb's copy carries only in-frame clones and drops some. The sample consists of approximately 150,000 clones, about 10% of them appearing once. V lost 3 bases to trimming and J lost 5 bases; unmatched junction nucleotides: 9. The CDR3 runs 14 residues. Per the germline V gene, CDR1 is GTSNPN and CDR2 is SVGIG (reference sequence). Whole-study results and caveats: These data did not resolve whether HLA type affects TCRB rearrangement.

The origin of this receptor is a man in his late teens or twenties in good health. The sequencing input was naive CD4+ T cells from blood. This rearrangement joins TRBV30 to TRBJ1-1, with 7 bases aligning to TRBD1. CDR3 bases: TGTGCCTGGAGCTATCCAGGGGGAAGGACTGAAGCTTTCTTT. Translation gives CAWSYPGGRTEAFF.